Each of the 28 T cell receptor beta chains below was sequenced from the same sample in a study of glioma-infiltrating T cells. TCR alpha and beta CDR3 regions were amplified from RNA using iRepertoire nested multiplex PCR. TCRdb redid the calling of the multiplex PCR reads with MiXCR, one entry per CDR3 protein. This sample has over 100,000 distinct CDR3 sequences, with 25% to 30% found just once. The sample taken for sequencing was glioma tissue, nonneoplastic brain tissue, or PBMCs (not recorded which). Every receptor here comes from a human donor with low-grade glioma or glioblastoma, undergoing nonglioma brain surgery, or in good health (not recorded which).

This clonotype has at least ten counts. The chain recombines TRBV7-6 with TRBJ1-4, with D possibly matching TRBD1 (6 bases). Per germline, CDR1 SGHVS and CDR2 FNYEAQ. The germline V and J ends were trimmed by 0 bases and 5 bases, with 10 bases remaining between them. The CDR3 is made up of 15 amino acids. CDR3 DNA sequence: TGTGCCAGCAGCTTAGCGTCAGGGGTCAATGAAAAACTGTTTTTT. Translated: CASSLASGVNEKLFF. Full variable domain (outside the CDR3, taken from reference TRBV7-6 and TRBJ1-4): GAGVSQSPRYKVTKRGQDVALRCDPISGHVSLYWYRQALGQGPEFLTYFNYEAQQDKSGLPNDRFSAERPEGSISTLTIQRTEQRDSAMYRCASSLASGVNEKLFFGSGTQLSVL.

This clonotype was seen many times. The V and J genes are TRBV20-1 and TRBJ2-1, with D perhaps matching TRBD2 (6 bases). Per germline, CDR1 DFQATT and CDR2 SNEGSKA (reference sequence). The CDR3 consists of 15 residues. V was pared by 6 bases and J by 1 base, with 16 bases between. The chain's CDR3 is CSAARQRVSYNEQFF. The DNA of the CDR3 is TGCAGTGCCGCGCGGCAGCGGGTATCCTACAATGAGCAGTTCTTC.

Points on this clonotype: Given a much more abundant clone one base away, this may be a read error. The chain joins TRBV4-1 to TRBJ1-5, with D unresolved. The CDR3 is 13 residues long. Germline V gene data show CDR1 as MGHRA and CDR2 as YSYEKL. The CDR3 reads CASSQERYQLQHF. For the CDR3, the DNA is TGCGCCAGCAGCCAAGAACGGTATCAGCTCCAGCATTTT.

This clonotype was recorded at least ten times. The chain has TRBV7-9 and TRBJ1-1; D is possibly TRBD1 (5 bases). The CDR3 has 15 amino acids. V shed 2 bases and J shed 11 bases, with 21 bases lying between them. Germline lookup yields CDR1 SEHNR and CDR2 FQNEAQ (reference sequence). DNA of the CDR3: TGTGCCAGCAGCTTAAGGCAGGGTCCTATAAATGGTGCTTTCTTT. Amino acid sequence: CASSLRQGPINGAFF.

This clonotype has at least ten counts. V usage is TRBV9 and J usage is TRBJ1-6, with unresolved D. Germline V gene data show CDR1 as SGDLS and CDR2 as YYNGEE. V dropped 3 bases and J dropped 8 bases, with 9 bases sitting between them. This CDR3 comprises 13 residues. The CDR3 bases are TGTGCCAGCAGCGCCCGAGGGTATTCACCCCTCCACTTT. Amino acid sequence: CASSARGYSPLHF. The entire variable domain, with the rest obtained from reference TRBV9 and TRBJ1-6, is as follows: DSGVTQTPKHLITATGQRVTLRCSPRSGDLSVYWYQQSLDQGLQFLIQYYNGEERAKGNILERFSAQQFPDLHSELNLSSLELGDSALYFCASSARGYSPLHFGNGTRLTVT.

This clonotype was observed at least ten times. The CDR3 sequence is CASSDLPWDTQYF. The CDR3 nucleotides are TGTGCCAGCAGCGACCTCCCATGGGATACGCAGTATTTT. The V gene is TRBV14, the J gene TRBJ2-3; D is unclear. Germline values: CDR1 SGHDN, CDR2 FVKESK. Trimming stripped 5 bases from V and 6 bases from J, with 12 bases between. There are 13 residues in the CDR3. The full variable domain, with the rest looked up from reference TRBV14 and TRBJ2-3, is EAGVTQFPSHSVIEKGQTVTLRCDPISGHDNLYWYRRVMGKEIKFLLHFVKESKQDESGMPNNRFLAERTGGTYSTLKVQPAELEDSGVYFCASSDLPWDTQYFGPGTRLTVL.

This clonotype was seen many times. V and J are TRBV5-4 and TRBJ1-2; no clear D. The CDR3 is 17 amino acids. Germline loops: CDR1 SGHNT, CDR2 YYREEE (reference sequence). Trimming shortened V by 0 bases and J by 1 base, and 16 bases separated the two germline ends. CDR3 amino acids: CASSLDGRSPLNYGYTF. The CDR3 DNA follows: TGTGCCAGCAGCTTGGATGGCCGCAGTCCTCTTAACTATGGCTACACCTTC.

In its sample, this clonotype was seen many times. The J gene is TRBJ2-5, the V gene TRBV6-1, with TRBD1 matching over 11 bases. This CDR3 comprises 15 residues. Trimming cost V 6 bases and J 4 bases; bases outside gene matches: 7. CDR1 MNHNS and CDR2 SASEGT come from the germline V gene. The DNA for the CDR3 is TGTGCCAGCAGACAAGGACAGGGGGCGCGAGAGACCCAGTACTTC. This sequence encodes CASRQGQGARETQYF.

The table lists this clonotype with many counts. This rearrangement joins TRBV2 to TRBJ2-1; D remains ambiguous. V lost 3 bases to trimming and J lost 5 bases, with 8 bases between them. The CDR3 consists of 13 residues. Germline V gene lookup returns CDR1 SNHLY and CDR2 FYNNEI. The CDR3 DNA reads as TGTGCCAGCAGTGACAATAGGGACAATGAGCAGTTCTTC. Translated: CASSDNRDNEQFF.

The chain has TRBV6-5 and TRBJ1-2; TRBD1 is a possible D gene (5 bases). Between the trimmed V and J ends, which lost 6 bases and 8 bases, there was a span of 25 bases. Per germline, CDR1 MNHEY and CDR2 SVGAGI. The CDR3 length is 16 residues. CDR3 amino acids: CASRRDGTRLLPGYTF. The CDR3 DNA follows: TGTGCCAGCAGACGCGATGGGACTCGACTTTTACCGGGCTACACCTTC.

A remark on this clonotype: One end of the junction is discordant with germline, which a read error may explain. V is TRBV7-6 and J is TRBJ1-2, with TRBD1 matching 7 bases. From germline, CDR1 is SGHVS and CDR2 FNYEAQ. The CDR3 is 13 residues long. CDR3: CASRRVTGNGYTF. Written as DNA, the CDR3 is TGTGCCAGCAGACGTGTGACAGGGAATGGCTACACTTTC. Full variable domain (outside the CDR3, taken from reference TRBV7-6 and TRBJ1-2): GAGVSQSPRYKVTKRGQDVALRCDPISGHVSLYWYRQALGQGPEFLTYFNYEAQQDKSGLPNDRFSAERPEGSISTLTIQRTEQRDSAMYRCASRRVTGNGYTFGSGTRLTVV.

This clonotype was counted many times. The chain uses TRBV7-8 and TRBJ1-1; D might be TRBD1 (6 bases). CDR3 length equals 22 residues. Germline V gene data show CDR1 as SGHVS and CDR2 as FQNEAQ. V dropped 1 base and J dropped 1 base, with 31 bases sitting between them. CDR3 in amino acids: CASSLVVGVVSRGYYSNTEAFF. The CDR3 DNA reads as TGTGCCAGCAGCTTAGTAGTAGGGGTCGTGTCCAGGGGTTATTATTCGAACACTGAAGCTTTCTTT.

This clonotype was counted between two and nine times. The V gene is TRBV4-3, the J gene TRBJ2-2, with TRBD2 matching over 7 bases. CDR1 is LGHNA and CDR2 is YSLEER in the germline V gene. The V gene end was trimmed by 1 base and the J gene end by 7 bases; junction bases not matched to a gene: 12. This CDR3 has 17 amino acids. The CDR3 here is CASSQGEGWREVGELFF. As DNA, the CDR3 is TGCGCCAGCAGCCAAGGGGAGGGTTGGCGGGAAGTCGGGGAGCTGTTTTTT.

The chain employs TRBV3-1 and TRBJ2-5, with 8 bases identical to TRBD2. From germline, CDR1 is LGHDT and CDR2 YNNKEL (reference sequence). This CDR3 comprises 15 residues. V lost 1 base, J lost 9 bases, and 10 bases stayed unmatched. The CDR3 region is CASSQGTTSGRAQYF. CDR3 DNA sequence: TGTGCCAGCAGCCAAGGGACTACTAGCGGCCGGGCCCAGTACTTC.

This clonotype was seen at least ten times. This sequence joins TRBV6-1 and TRBJ1-1, with 7 bases aligning to TRBD1. CDR1 and CDR2 from the germline V gene are MNHNS and SASEGT. V lost 7 bases and J lost 7; bases outside the gene matches: 3. The CDR3 has 11 residues. CDR3 sequence reads: CASKRQGEAFF. The CDR3 DNA reads TGTGCCAGCAAACGACAGGGTGAAGCTTTCTTT.

This clonotype was seen many times. The J gene is TRBJ2-1, the V gene TRBV20-1; D gene unclear. Between the trimmed V and J ends, which lost 6 bases and 3 bases, there was a span of 15 bases. Looked up from germline, CDR1 is DFQATT and CDR2 is SNEGSKA (reference sequence). CDR3 length: 14 amino acids. The CDR3 nucleotides are TGCAGTGCCCCGATGTCCATAATCTACAATGAGCAGTTCTTC. Its protein product is CSAPMSIIYNEQFF.

To note about this clonotype: This may arise from a read error, as a much more abundant clone is one base away. The chain links TRBV2 to TRBJ1-3, with a possible D match to TRBD1 (5 bases). Per germline, CDR1 SNHLY and CDR2 FYNNEI. V lost 8 bases and J lost 1, with 12 bases in between. The CDR3 has 14 residues. CDR3 protein: CASSTDRSGNTIYF. The CDR3 bases are TGTGCCAGCTCCACTGACAGATCTGGAAACACCATATATTTT.

This clonotype has a count of ten or more. One junction end disagrees with the germline gene, perhaps due to a read error. The chain carries TRBV10-3 and TRBJ1-1; no clear D. The CDR3 spans 12 residues. Germline CDR1 ENHRY, CDR2 SYGVKD. DNA of the CDR3: TGTGCCATCACTCCAGCGGAGACTGGGGTAGGGTTT. As protein: CAITPAETGVGF.

This clonotype has a count of ten or more. This may be a read error, as it is one base from a much larger clone. The J gene is TRBJ1-1, the V gene TRBV7-9; 7 positions agree with TRBD1. V was clipped by 3 bases and J by 3 bases; unmatched bases: 1. In germline, CDR1 is SEHNR, CDR2 FQNEAQ (reference sequence). This CDR3 has 13 residues. The CDR3 loop is CASSFGQDTEAFF. In DNA, the CDR3 is TGTGCCAGCAGCTTCGGACAGGACACTGAAGCTTTCTTT.

This clonotype was seen at least ten times. The chain couples TRBV2 to TRBJ1-1; tentatively, D is TRBD1 (5 bases). The V and J ends lost 4 bases and 3 bases respectively, with 9 bases between them. Germline CDR1 SNHLY, CDR2 FYNNEI. There are 13 residues in the CDR3. This CDR3 is CASSGGVDTEAFF. CDR3 DNA sequence: TGTGCCAGCAGTGGAGGGGTGGACACTGAAGCTTTCTTT. The complete variable domain, with remaining parts taken from reference TRBV2 and TRBJ1-1, reads EPEVTQTPSHQVTQMGQEVILRCVPISNHLYFYWYRQILGQKVEFLVSFYNNEISEKSEIFDDQFSVERPDGSNFTLKIRSTKLEDSAMYFCASSGGVDTEAFFGQGTRLTVV.

This clonotype has a count of ten or more. The chain employs TRBV2 and TRBJ2-7; the match to TRBD1 covers 10 bases. Germline trimming cut 8 bases from V and 5 bases from J; bases unmatched to any gene: 15. The CDR3 length is 16 residues. CDR1 and CDR2 from the germline V gene are SNHLY and FYNNEI. Written as DNA, the CDR3 is TGTGCCAGCGGACCCAATCCGGGACAGGGGATACACGAGCAGTACTTC. This sequence encodes CASGPNPGQGIHEQYF.

Points on this clonotype: A read error may be the cause here, since a much bigger clone is one base away. The chain joins TRBV12-3 or TRBV12-4 to TRBJ1-5; D uncertain. The CDR3 runs to 12 residues. Trimming shortened V by 7 bases and J by 7 bases, and 11 bases separated the two germline ends. As DNA, the CDR3 is TGTGCCAGCATGGGAGACTCCCAGCCCCAGCATTTT. It specifies CASMGDSQPQHF.

This clonotype has only a few counts. A much larger clonotype is one base distant, so this may be a read error. The rearrangement joins TRBV7-9 to TRBJ2-5; 8 nucleotides match TRBD1. The CDR3 sequence is 11 residues long. Looked up from germline, CDR1 is SEHNR and CDR2 is FQNEAQ (reference sequence). The CDR3 sequence is CVSGQGETQYF. CDR3 bases: TGTGTCAGTGGACAGGGAGAGACCCAGTACTTC.

Worth noting for this clonotype: One base away lies a much larger clone, so this may be a sequencing read error. The V and J genes are TRBV5-1 and TRBJ1-5; D not resolved. Germline loops: CDR1 SGHRS, CDR2 YFSETQ. Trimming pared 1 base from V and 6 bases from J, leaving 8 bases between. CDR3 length equals 13 residues. In DNA form, the CDR3 reads TGCGCCAGCAGCTTGCGGGGAGTTCAGCCCCAGCATTTT. It specifies CASSLRGVQPQHF. The full variable domain, completed using reference TRBV5-1 and TRBJ1-5, is KAGVTQTPRYLIKTRGQQVTLSCSPISGHRSVSWYQQTPGQGLQFLFEYFSETQRNKGNFPGRFSGRQFSNSRSEMNVSTLELGDSALYLCASSLRGVQPQHFGDGTRLSIL.

V is TRBV30 and J is TRBJ2-7; no clear D. Trimming stripped 2 bases from V and 2 bases from J, with 7 bases between. The CDR3 runs 12 residues. CDR1 and CDR2 from the germline V gene are GTSNPN and SVGIG (reference sequence). The CDR3 sequence: CAWSWGAYEQYF. CDR3 in DNA: TGTGCCTGGAGTTGGGGTGCCTACGAGCAGTACTTC. The entire variable domain, with the rest obtained from reference TRBV30 and TRBJ2-7, is as follows: SQTIHQWPATLVQPVGSPLSLECTVEGTSNPNLYWYRQAAGRGLQLLFYSVGIGQISSEVPQNLSASRPQDRQFILSSKKLLLSDSGFYLCAWSWGAYEQYFGPGTRLTVT.

This clonotype was seen ten or more times. V usage is TRBV27 and J usage is TRBJ1-5; 7 nucleotides line up with TRBD1. The V gene's germline CDR1 is MNHEY and CDR2 SMNVEV (reference sequence). The J segment lost 3 bases and the V segment lost 5 bases, leaving 4 bases of the junction unmatched. There are 14 residues in the CDR3. The CDR3 region is CASSEDRFNQPQHF. CDR3 nucleotide sequence: TGTGCCAGCAGTGAGGACAGGTTCAATCAGCCCCAGCATTTT.

This clonotype was seen at least ten times. The chain combines TRBV29-1 with TRBJ2-1; weak D call: TRBD2 (6 bases). The CDR3 totals 13 residues. Germline V gives CDR1 SQVTM, CDR2 ANQGSEA. The V end was cut by 5 bases, the J end by 8 bases, with 16 bases between. CDR3 sequence reads: CSVRGTWLDEQFF. The DNA of the CDR3 is TGCAGCGTTAGAGGGACTTGGCTCGATGAGCAGTTCTTC.

This clonotype occurred a few times. The CDR3 DNA reads TGTGCCAGCAGCTTAGAACATAGAGGGGATAACAATGAGCAGTTCTTC. Its translation is CASSLEHRGDNNEQFF. This rearrangement joins TRBV11-2 to TRBJ2-1, with D perhaps TRBD1 or TRBD2 (5 bases each). The ends were cut back, 0 bases at V and 5 bases at J, with 14 bases in the middle. Germline CDR1 and CDR2: SGHAT and FQNNGV. The CDR3 contains 16 residues.